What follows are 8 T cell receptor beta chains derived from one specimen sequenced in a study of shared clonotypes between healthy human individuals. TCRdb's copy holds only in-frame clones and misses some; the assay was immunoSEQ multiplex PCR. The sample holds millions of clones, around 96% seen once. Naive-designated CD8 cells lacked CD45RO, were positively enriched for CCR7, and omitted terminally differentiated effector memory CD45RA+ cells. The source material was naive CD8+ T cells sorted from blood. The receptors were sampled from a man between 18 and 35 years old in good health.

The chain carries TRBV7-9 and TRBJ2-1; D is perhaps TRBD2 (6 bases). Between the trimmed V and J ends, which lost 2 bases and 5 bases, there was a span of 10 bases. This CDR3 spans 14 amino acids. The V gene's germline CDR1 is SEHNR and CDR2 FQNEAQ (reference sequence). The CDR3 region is CASSLQLANNEQFF. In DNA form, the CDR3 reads TGTGCCAGCAGCTTACAACTAGCTAACAATGAGCAGTTCTTC. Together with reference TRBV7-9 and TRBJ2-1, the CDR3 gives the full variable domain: DTGVSQNPRHKITKRGQNVTFRCDPISEHNRLYWYRQTLGQGPEFLTYFQNEAQLEKSRLLSDRFSAERPKGSFSTLEIQRTEQGDSAMYLCASSLQLANNEQFFGPGTRLTVL.

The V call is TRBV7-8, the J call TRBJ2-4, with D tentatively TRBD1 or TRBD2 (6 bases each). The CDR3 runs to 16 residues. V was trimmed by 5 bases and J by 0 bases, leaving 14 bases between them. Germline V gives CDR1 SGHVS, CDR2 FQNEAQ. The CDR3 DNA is TGTGCCAGCAGCCTTGTGGGGGGCCTAGCCAAAAACATTCAGTACTTC. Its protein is CASSLVGGLAKNIQYF. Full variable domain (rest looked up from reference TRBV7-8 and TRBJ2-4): GAGVSQSPRYKVAKRGQDVALRCDPISGHVSLFWYQQALGQGPEFLTYFQNEAQLDKSGLPSDRFFAERPEGSVSTLKIQRTQQEDSAVYLCASSLVGGLAKNIQYFGAGTRLSVL.

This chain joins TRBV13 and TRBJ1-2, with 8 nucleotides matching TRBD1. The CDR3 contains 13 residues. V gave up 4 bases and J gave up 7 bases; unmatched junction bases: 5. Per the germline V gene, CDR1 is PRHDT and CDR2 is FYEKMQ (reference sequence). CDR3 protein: CASSSQGASGYTF. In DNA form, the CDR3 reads TGTGCCAGCAGCTCTCAGGGGGCGTCTGGCTACACCTTC.

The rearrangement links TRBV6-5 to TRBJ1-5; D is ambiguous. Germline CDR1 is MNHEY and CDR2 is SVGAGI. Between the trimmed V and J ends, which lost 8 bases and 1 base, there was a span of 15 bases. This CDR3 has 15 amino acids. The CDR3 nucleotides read TGTGCCAGCCGTTTTACCGTGGGAAGCAATCAGCCCCAGCATTTT. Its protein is CASRFTVGSNQPQHF.

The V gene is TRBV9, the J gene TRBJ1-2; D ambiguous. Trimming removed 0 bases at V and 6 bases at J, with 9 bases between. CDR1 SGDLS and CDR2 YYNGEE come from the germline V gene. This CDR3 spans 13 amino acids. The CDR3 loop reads CASSVAGLDGYTF. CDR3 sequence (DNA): TGTGCCAGCAGCGTAGCTGGGCTCGATGGCTACACCTTC.

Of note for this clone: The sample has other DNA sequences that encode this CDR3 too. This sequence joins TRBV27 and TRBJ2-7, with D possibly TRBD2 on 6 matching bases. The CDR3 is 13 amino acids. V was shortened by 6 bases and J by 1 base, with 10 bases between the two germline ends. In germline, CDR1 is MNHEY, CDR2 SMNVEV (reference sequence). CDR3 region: CASSFAGSYEQYF. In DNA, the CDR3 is TGTGCCAGCAGCTTCGCGGGGTCCTACGAGCAGTACTTC.

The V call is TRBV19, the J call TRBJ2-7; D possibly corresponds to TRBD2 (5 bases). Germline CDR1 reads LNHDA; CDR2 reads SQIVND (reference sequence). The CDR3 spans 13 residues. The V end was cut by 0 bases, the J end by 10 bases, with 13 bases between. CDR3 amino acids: CASSIDIEGLQYF. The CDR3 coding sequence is TGTGCCAGTAGTATAGATATTGAGGGTCTCCAGTACTTC. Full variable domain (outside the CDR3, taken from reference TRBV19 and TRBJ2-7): DGGITQSPKYLFRKEGQNVTLSCEQNLNHDAMYWYRQDPGQGLRLIYYSQIVNDFQKGDIAEGYSVSREKKESFPLTVTSAQKNPTAFYLCASSIDIEGLQYFGPGTRLTVT.

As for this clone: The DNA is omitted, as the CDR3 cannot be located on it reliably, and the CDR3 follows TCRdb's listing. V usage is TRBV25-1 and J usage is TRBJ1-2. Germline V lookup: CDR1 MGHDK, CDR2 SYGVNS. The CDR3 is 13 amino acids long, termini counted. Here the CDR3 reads CASSTSGFYGYTF.